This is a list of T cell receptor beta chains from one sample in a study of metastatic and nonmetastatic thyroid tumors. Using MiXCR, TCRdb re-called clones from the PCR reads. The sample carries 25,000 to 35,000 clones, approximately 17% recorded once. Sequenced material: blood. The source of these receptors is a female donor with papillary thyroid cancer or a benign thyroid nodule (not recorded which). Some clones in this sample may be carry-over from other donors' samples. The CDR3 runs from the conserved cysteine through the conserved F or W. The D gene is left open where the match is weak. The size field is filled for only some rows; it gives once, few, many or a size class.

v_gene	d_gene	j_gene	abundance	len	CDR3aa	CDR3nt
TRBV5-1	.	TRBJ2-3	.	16	CASSLSSWGTTDTQYF	TGCGCCAGCAGCTTGTCTTCCTGGGGTACCACAGATACGCAGTATTTT
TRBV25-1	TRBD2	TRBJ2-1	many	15	CASLETSDSTNEQFF	TGTGCCAGCCTGGAGACTAGCGATTCTACAAATGAGCAGTTCTTC
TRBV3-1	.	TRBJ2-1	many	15	CASSQGVRYVNEQFF	TGTGCCAGCAGTCAAGGCGTGCGCTATGTGAATGAGCAGTTCTTC
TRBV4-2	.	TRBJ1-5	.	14	CASIQVQGYQPQHF	TGTGCCAGTATCCAAGTGCAGGGGTACCAGCCCCAGCATTTT
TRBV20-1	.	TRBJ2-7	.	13	CSSRGSGFYEQYF	TGCAGTTCTAGGGGGTCAGGGTTCTACGAGCAGTACTTC
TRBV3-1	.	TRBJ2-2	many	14	CASSQDGPTGELFF	TGTGCCAGCAGCCAAGATGGCCCAACCGGGGAGCTGTTTTTT
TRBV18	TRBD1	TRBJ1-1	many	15	CASSLDRGRPEEAFF	TGTGCCAGCTCCCTCGACAGGGGTCGACCTGAAGAAGCTTTCTTT
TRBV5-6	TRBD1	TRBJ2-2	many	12	CASSPGDSRLFF	TGTGCCAGCAGCCCCGGGGACAGTCGCCTGTTTTTT
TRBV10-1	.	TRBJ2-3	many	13	CASSESGTDTQYF	TGCGCCAGCAGTGAGTCCGGCACAGATACGCAGTATTTT
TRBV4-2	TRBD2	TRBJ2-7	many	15	CASSTSGSSSYEQYF	TGTGCCAGCTCAACTAGCGGGAGTAGCTCCTACGAGCAGTACTTC
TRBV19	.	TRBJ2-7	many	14	CASSISGLSDEQYF	TGTGCCAGTAGTATAAGTGGGCTGTCGGACGAGCAGTACTTC
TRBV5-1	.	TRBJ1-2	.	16	CASVPRGVRGEDGYTF	TGCGCCAGCGTACCGAGAGGGGTCAGGGGCGAGGATGGCTACACCTTC
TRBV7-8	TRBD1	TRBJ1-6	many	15	CASSSEGAGRSPLHF	TGTGCCAGCAGCTCCGAGGGGGCAGGGAGGTCACCCCTCCACTTT
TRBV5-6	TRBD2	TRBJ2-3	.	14	CASSLGDYTDTQYF	TGTGCCAGCAGCTTGGGGGACTACACAGATACGCAGTATTTT
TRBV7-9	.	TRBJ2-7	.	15	CASSYGAGFSYEQYF	TGTGCCAGCAGCTACGGGGCAGGGTTCAGCTACGAGCAGTACTTC
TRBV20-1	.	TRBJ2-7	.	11	CSPGRSNEQYF	TGCAGCCCAGGAAGGTCCAACGAGCAGTACTTC
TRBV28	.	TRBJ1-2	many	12	CASSSPKEGYTF	TGTGCCAGCAGCTCGCCGAAGGAGGGCTACACCTTC
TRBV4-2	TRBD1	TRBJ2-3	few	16	CASSQEPGQSTDTQYF	TGTGCCAGCAGCCAAGAGCCGGGACAGTCCACAGATACGCAGTATTTT
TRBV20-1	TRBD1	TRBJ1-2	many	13	CSARDRGNYGYTF	TGCAGTGCTAGAGACAGGGGGAACTATGGCTACACCTTC
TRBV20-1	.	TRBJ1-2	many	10	CSARVSRGIF	TGCAGTGCTAGAGTTTCACGTGGAATCTTC
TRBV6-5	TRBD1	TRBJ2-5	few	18	CASSYNPRDRGLGETQYF	TGTGCCAGCAGTTACAACCCCCGGGACAGGGGTCTAGGGGAGACCCAGTACTTC
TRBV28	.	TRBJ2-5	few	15	CASFSWGTGGETQYF	TGTGCCAGCTTTAGCTGGGGCACCGGAGGGGAGACCCAGTACTTC
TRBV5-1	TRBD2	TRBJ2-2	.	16	CASSYVASGGTGELFF	TGCGCCAGCAGCTATGTTGCTAGCGGGGGCACCGGGGAGCTGTTTTTT
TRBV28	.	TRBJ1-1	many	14	CASLGTMGFTEAFF	TGTGCCAGCTTAGGGACTATGGGATTTACTGAAGCTTTCTTT
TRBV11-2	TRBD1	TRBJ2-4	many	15	CASSPPRGSKNIQYF	TGTGCCAGCAGCCCACCCAGGGGGTCGAAAAACATTCAGTACTTC
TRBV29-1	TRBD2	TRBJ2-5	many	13	CSVSSGRKETQYF	TGCAGCGTTTCTAGCGGGAGAAAAGAGACCCAGTACTTC
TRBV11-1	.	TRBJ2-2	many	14	CASSILRVTGELFF	TGTGCCAGCAGCATTCTCAGGGTTACCGGGGAGCTGTTTTTT
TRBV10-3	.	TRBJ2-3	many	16	CAISPYGGGGTDTQYF	TGTGCCATCAGTCCCTATGGAGGGGGGGGCACAGATACGCAGTATTTT
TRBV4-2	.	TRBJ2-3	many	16	CASSQDGTVTTDTQYF	TGTGCCAGCAGCCAAGACGGGACGGTCACCACAGATACGCAGTATTTT
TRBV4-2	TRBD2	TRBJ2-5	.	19	CASSHRVLAGGEGQETQYF	TGTGCCAGCAGCCATCGGGTACTAGCGGGAGGTGAGGGCCAAGAGACCCAGTACTTC
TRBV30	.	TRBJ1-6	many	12	CAWSVLRAPLHF	TGTGCCTGGAGTGTACTCCGGGCACCCCTCCACTTT
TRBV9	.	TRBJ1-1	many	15	CASSVGSLLNTEAFF	TGTGCCAGCAGCGTAGGATCCCTTCTTAACACTGAAGCTTTCTTT
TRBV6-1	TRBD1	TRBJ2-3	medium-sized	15	CATYPDRASTDTQYF	TGTGCCACCTACCCCGACAGGGCTAGCACAGATACGCAGTATTTT
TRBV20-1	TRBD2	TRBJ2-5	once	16	CSARDRASGGAETQYF	TGCAGTGCTAGAGATCGGGCTAGCGGGGGGGCTGAGACCCAGTACTTC
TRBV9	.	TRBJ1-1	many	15	CASSVAEGFGTEAFF	TGTGCCAGCAGCGTAGCCGAGGGTTTCGGCACTGAAGCTTTCTTT
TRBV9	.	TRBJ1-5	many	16	CASSVGGLGSNQPQHF	TGTGCCAGCAGCGTAGGGGGTTTGGGTAGCAATCAGCCCCAGCATTTT
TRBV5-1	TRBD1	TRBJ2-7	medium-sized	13	CASSLMPGGEQYF	TGCGCCAGCAGCTTGATGCCAGGGGGCGAGCAGTACTTC
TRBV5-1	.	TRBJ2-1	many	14	CASSPTGQGNEQFF	TGCGCCAGCAGCCCCACGGGGCAGGGTAATGAGCAGTTCTTC
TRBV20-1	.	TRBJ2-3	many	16	CSAPSLERSSTDTQYF	TGCAGTGCTCCGAGTCTGGAGCGGTCTAGCACAGATACGCAGTATTTT
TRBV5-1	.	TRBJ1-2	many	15	CASSLNGDTPYGYTF	TGCGCCAGCAGCTTAAATGGGGACACTCCTTATGGCTACACCTTC
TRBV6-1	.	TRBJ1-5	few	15	CASSRYRHFNQPQHF	TGTGCCAGCAGCCGATACAGGCATTTTAATCAGCCCCAGCATTTT
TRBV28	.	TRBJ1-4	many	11	CASMQNEKLFF	TGTGCCAGCATGCAGAATGAAAAACTGTTTTTT
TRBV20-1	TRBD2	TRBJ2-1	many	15	CSARGTSGRVYEQFF	TGCAGTGCTAGAGGTACTAGCGGGAGGGTCTATGAGCAGTTCTTC
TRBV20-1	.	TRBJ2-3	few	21	CSATVPRQRPPGPTSTDTQYF	TGCAGTGCTACAGTGCCCCGGCAGCGGCCACCAGGGCCGACTAGCACAGATACGCAGTATTTT
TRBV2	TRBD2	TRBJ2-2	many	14	CASSAGLVVGELFF	TGTGCCAGCAGTGCCGGACTAGTGGTCGGGGAGCTGTTTTTT
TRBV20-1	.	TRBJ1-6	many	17	CSASGGDFLYKTSPLHF	TGCAGTGCTAGCGGAGGGGACTTCCTGTACAAAACTTCACCCCTCCACTTT
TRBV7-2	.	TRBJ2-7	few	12	CASTSLGYEQYF	TGTGCCAGCACCTCACTAGGCTACGAGCAGTACTTC
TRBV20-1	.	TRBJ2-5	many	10	CSARRETQYF	TGCAGTGCTAGAAGGGAGACCCAGTACTTC
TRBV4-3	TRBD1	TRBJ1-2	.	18	CASSPISRDRGFNHGYTF	TGCGCCAGCAGCCCGATATCTAGGGACAGGGGCTTCAACCATGGCTACACCTTC
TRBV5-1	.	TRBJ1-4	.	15	CASSSARGGYEKLFF	TGCGCCAGCAGCTCGGCCAGGGGAGGATACGAAAAACTGTTTTTT
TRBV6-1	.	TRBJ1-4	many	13	CASSRVTNEKLFF	TGTGCCAGCAGCCGCGTGACTAATGAAAAACTGTTTTTT
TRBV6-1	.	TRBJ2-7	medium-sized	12	CASSEYDSEQYF	TGTGCCAGCAGTGAATATGATTCCGAGCAGTACTTC
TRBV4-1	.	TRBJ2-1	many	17	CASSQETATTGYNEQFF	TGCGCCAGCAGCCAAGAGACAGCCACCACCGGGTACAATGAGCAGTTCTTC